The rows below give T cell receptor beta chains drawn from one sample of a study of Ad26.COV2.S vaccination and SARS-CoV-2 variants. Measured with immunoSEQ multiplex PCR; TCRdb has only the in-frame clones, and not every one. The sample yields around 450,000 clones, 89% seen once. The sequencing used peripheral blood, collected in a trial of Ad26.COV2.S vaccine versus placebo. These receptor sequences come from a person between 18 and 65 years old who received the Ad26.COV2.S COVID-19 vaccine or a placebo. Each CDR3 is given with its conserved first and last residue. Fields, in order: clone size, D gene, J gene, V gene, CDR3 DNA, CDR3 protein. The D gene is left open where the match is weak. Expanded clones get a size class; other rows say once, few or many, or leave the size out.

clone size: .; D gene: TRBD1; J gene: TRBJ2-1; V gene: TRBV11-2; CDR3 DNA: TGTGCCAGCAGGGCGTGGGGACAGGCCTACAATGAGCAGTTCTTC; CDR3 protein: CASRAWGQAYNEQFF
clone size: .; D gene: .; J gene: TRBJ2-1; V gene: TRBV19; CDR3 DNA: TGTGCCAGTACCCAACCGGGCAATGAGCAGTTCTTC; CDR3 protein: CASTQPGNEQFF
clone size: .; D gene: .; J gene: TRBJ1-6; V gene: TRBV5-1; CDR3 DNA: TGCGCCAGCAGCTTGGCCCAGAATTCACCCCTCCACTTT; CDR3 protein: CASSLAQNSPLHF
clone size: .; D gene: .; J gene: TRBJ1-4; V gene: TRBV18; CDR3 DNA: TGTGCCAGCTCACCCCTGACAGCAACTAATGAAAAACTGTTTTTT; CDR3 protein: CASSPLTATNEKLFF
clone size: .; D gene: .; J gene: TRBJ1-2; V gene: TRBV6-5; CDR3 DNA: TGTGCCAGCATCGGCGCAGGGTGGTATGGCTACACCTTC; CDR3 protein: CASIGAGWYGYTF
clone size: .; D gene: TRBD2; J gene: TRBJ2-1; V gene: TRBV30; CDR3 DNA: TGTGCCTGGAGTTCCGGGACTAGCGGAGATGAGCAGTTCTTC; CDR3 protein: CAWSSGTSGDEQFF
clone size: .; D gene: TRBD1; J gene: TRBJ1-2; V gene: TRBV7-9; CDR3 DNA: TGTGCCAGCAGCCCGCCGGGACAGGGGTATGGCTACACCTTC; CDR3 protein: CASSPPGQGYGYTF
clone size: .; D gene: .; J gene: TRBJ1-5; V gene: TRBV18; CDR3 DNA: TGTGCCAGCTCACCAGTAGGGGATGGCAATCAGCCCCAGCATTTT; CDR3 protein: CASSPVGDGNQPQHF
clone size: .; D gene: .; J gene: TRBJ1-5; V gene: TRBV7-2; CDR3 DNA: TGTGCCAGCAGCTTGGGCGGCTATAGCAATCAGCCCCAGCATTTT; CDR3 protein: CASSLGGYSNQPQHF
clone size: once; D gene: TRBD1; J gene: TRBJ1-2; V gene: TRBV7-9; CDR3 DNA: TGTGCCAGCAGCCCCCAGACAGGGCCGCACACCTTC; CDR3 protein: CASSPQTGPHTF
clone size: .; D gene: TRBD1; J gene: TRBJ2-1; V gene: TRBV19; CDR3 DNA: TGTGCCAGTAGCCGGGACAGCCCTCAGCAGTTCTTC; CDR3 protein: CASSRDSPQQFF
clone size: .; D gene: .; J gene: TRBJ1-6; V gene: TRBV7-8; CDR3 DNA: TGTGCCAGCAGCTTATACTCAGGGGTTGGTTCACCCCTCCACTTT; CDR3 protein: CASSLYSGVGSPLHF
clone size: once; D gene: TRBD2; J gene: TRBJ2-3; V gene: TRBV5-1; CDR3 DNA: TGCGCCAGCAGCTTGGGCGGGAGGTCGAGGGCCTCCAGCACAGATACGCAGTATTTT; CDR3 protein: CASSLGGRSRASSTDTQYF
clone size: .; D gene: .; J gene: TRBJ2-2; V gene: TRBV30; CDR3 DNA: TGTGCCTGGAGCAGACAGGTCACCGGGGAGCTGTTTTTT; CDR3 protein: CAWSRQVTGELFF
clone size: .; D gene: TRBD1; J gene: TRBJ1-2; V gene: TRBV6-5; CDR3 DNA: TGTGCCAGCAGGACTGGACAGGGAAACTATGGCTACACCTTC; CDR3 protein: CASRTGQGNYGYTF
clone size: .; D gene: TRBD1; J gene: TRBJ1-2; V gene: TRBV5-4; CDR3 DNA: TGTGCCAGCAGCCCTCCCGGGACAGGGTTGTATGGCTACACCTTC; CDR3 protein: CASSPPGTGLYGYTF
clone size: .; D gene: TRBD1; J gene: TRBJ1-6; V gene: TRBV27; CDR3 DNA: TGTGCCAGCACCTGGACAGGAGGTGGGTCACCCCTCCACTTT; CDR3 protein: CASTWTGGGSPLHF
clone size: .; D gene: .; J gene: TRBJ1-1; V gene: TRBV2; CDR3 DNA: TGTGCCAGCAGCGGACCCCTGAACACTGAAGCTTTCTTT; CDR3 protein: CASSGPLNTEAFF
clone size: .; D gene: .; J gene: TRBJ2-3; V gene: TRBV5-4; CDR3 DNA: TGTGCCAGCAGCTTTCCGAGTTCAGATACGCAGTATTTT; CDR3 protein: CASSFPSSDTQYF
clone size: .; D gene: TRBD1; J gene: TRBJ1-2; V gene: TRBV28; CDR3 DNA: TGTGCCAGCAGTTTAGCCGGGACAGGGAGTAAAGCATTTATCGGGGGTAACTATGGCTACACCTTC; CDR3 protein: CASSLAGTGSKAFIGGNYGYTF
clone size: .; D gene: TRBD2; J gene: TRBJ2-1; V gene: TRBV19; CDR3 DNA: TGTGCCAGTAGGACTAGCGGGGGGGCCAGAGAGCAGTTCTTC; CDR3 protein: CASRTSGGAREQFF
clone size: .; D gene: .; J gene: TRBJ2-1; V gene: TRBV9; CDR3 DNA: TGTGCCAGCAGCGTAGAACCATCAACCTACAATGAGCAGTTCTTC; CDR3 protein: CASSVEPSTYNEQFF